This is a list of T cell receptor beta chains from one sample in a study of T-cell memory formation after mild COVID-19. TCRdb processed the 5' RACE reads anew with MiXCR; each CDR3 protein has one entry. The table records about 390,000 distinct CDR3 sequences, under 25% of them present only once. Sequenced: PBMCs or a T cell subset sorted from them (not recorded which). The receptor set was obtained from an adult woman who had mild COVID-19 (a few samples of this study predate the infection). Cell type and time point are not known. The CDR3 runs from the conserved cysteine through the conserved F or W. Fields, in order: D gene, clone size, J gene, V gene, CDR3 protein, CDR3 DNA. D genes are given only for firm matches. Size tells how often a clone was seen (once, few, many) or the class of an expanded clone, and some rows leave it out.

D gene: .
clone size: few
J gene: TRBJ1-4
V gene: TRBV11-2
CDR3 protein: CASSFQGTTNEKLFF
CDR3 DNA: TGTGCCAGCAGCTTTCAGGGTACAACTAATGAAAAACTGTTTTTT

D gene: .
clone size: .
J gene: TRBJ1-2
V gene: TRBV30
CDR3 protein: CAWNPGVNYGYTF
CDR3 DNA: TGTGCCTGGAATCCGGGGGTAAACTATGGCTACACCTTC

D gene: .
clone size: few
J gene: TRBJ1-1
V gene: TRBV7-6
CDR3 protein: CASSLAVTSEAFF
CDR3 DNA: TGTGCCAGCAGCTTAGCGGTAACTAGTGAAGCTTTCTTT

D gene: .
clone size: .
J gene: TRBJ2-7
V gene: TRBV7-8
CDR3 protein: CASSHFRGIGIYEQYF
CDR3 DNA: TGTGCCAGCAGCCACTTCCGCGGAATTGGGATCTACGAGCAGTACTTC

D gene: .
clone size: .
J gene: TRBJ1-2
V gene: TRBV20-1
CDR3 protein: CSARDPGTWYGYTF
CDR3 DNA: TGCAGTGCTAGAGATCCGGGTACTTGGTATGGCTACACCTTC

D gene: .
clone size: many
J gene: TRBJ2-5
V gene: TRBV27
CDR3 protein: CASRGAGHRSQYF
CDR3 DNA: TGTGCCAGCAGGGGAGCGGGCCACCGGTCCCAGTACTTC

D gene: TRBD2
clone size: .
J gene: TRBJ2-7
V gene: TRBV7-9
CDR3 protein: CASSPNRTSGRGYEQYF
CDR3 DNA: TGTGCCAGCAGCCCAAACCGGACTAGCGGGAGAGGCTACGAGCAGTACTTC

D gene: .
clone size: few
J gene: TRBJ2-7
V gene: TRBV20-1
CDR3 protein: CSASGTAYEQYF
CDR3 DNA: TGCAGTGCTTCTGGGACCGCCTACGAGCAGTACTTC

D gene: .
clone size: .
J gene: TRBJ2-3
V gene: TRBV7-2
CDR3 protein: CASSRYGGGSTDTQYF
CDR3 DNA: TGTGCCAGCAGCCGTTATGGGGGAGGTAGCACAGATACGCAGTATTTT

D gene: .
clone size: .
J gene: TRBJ2-3
V gene: TRBV11-2
CDR3 protein: CASSLRVRSTDTQYF
CDR3 DNA: TGTGCCAGCAGCTTAAGGGTACGGAGCACAGATACGCAGTATTTT

D gene: TRBD1
clone size: few
J gene: TRBJ2-7
V gene: TRBV7-2
CDR3 protein: CASSLGQGDRYEQYF
CDR3 DNA: TGTGCCAGCAGCTTAGGCCAGGGGGACCGATACGAGCAGTACTTC

D gene: TRBD2
clone size: few
J gene: TRBJ2-5
V gene: TRBV6-5
CDR3 protein: CASSYGGGGWETQYF
CDR3 DNA: TGTGCCAGCAGTTACGGGGGGGGAGGATGGGAGACCCAGTACTTC

D gene: TRBD1
clone size: .
J gene: TRBJ2-2
V gene: TRBV12-3/TRBV12-4
CDR3 protein: CASSFWMGTANTGELFF
CDR3 DNA: TGTGCCAGCAGTTTTTGGATGGGGACAGCCAACACCGGGGAGCTGTTTTTT

D gene: TRBD2
clone size: many
J gene: TRBJ2-4
V gene: TRBV7-2
CDR3 protein: CASSSDRAGTLAKNIQYF
CDR3 DNA: TGTGCCAGCAGCTCCGATCGAGCGGGGACCCTAGCCAAAAACATTCAGTACTTC

D gene: TRBD2
clone size: .
J gene: TRBJ2-1
V gene: TRBV7-9
CDR3 protein: CASSLAAERGEQFF
CDR3 DNA: TGTGCCAGCAGCTTAGCGGCGGAGCGGGGTGAGCAGTTCTTC

D gene: .
clone size: .
J gene: TRBJ1-2
V gene: TRBV6-5
CDR3 protein: CASSPQGLRGYTF
CDR3 DNA: TGTGCCAGCAGCCCCCAGGGCCTTCGGGGCTACACCTTC

D gene: .
clone size: few
J gene: TRBJ2-5
V gene: TRBV3-1
CDR3 protein: CASSQDRSEGPYQETQYF
CDR3 DNA: TGTGCCAGCAGCCAAGACAGGTCAGAAGGACCGTACCAAGAGACCCAGTACTTC

D gene: TRBD2
clone size: medium-sized
J gene: TRBJ2-1
V gene: TRBV5-1
CDR3 protein: CASSLAGGYMYEQFF
CDR3 DNA: TGCGCCAGCAGCTTGGCGGGGGGGTATATGTATGAGCAGTTCTTC

D gene: .
clone size: .
J gene: TRBJ1-1
V gene: TRBV29-1
CDR3 protein: CSVEDVSHTEAFF
CDR3 DNA: TGCAGCGTTGAAGATGTGTCACACACTGAAGCTTTCTTT

D gene: .
clone size: .
J gene: TRBJ1-4
V gene: TRBV6-5
CDR3 protein: CASSYNLGIANEKLFF
CDR3 DNA: TGTGCCAGCAGTTACAATCTGGGGATCGCTAATGAAAAACTGTTTTTT

D gene: .
clone size: many
J gene: TRBJ2-5
V gene: TRBV7-9
CDR3 protein: CASSSLRGEETQYF
CDR3 DNA: TGTGCCAGCAGCTCGCTTCGGGGCGAAGAGACCCAGTACTTC

D gene: .
clone size: few
J gene: TRBJ2-1
V gene: TRBV19
CDR3 protein: CASGTPYNEQFF
CDR3 DNA: TGTGCCAGTGGGACACCCTACAATGAGCAGTTCTTC

D gene: .
clone size: many
J gene: TRBJ2-5
V gene: TRBV19
CDR3 protein: CASSIDHSQETQYF
CDR3 DNA: TGTGCCAGTAGTATTGATCACAGCCAAGAGACCCAGTACTTC

D gene: .
clone size: few
J gene: TRBJ1-4
V gene: TRBV12-3/TRBV12-4
CDR3 protein: CASSDYRDGEKLFF
CDR3 DNA: TGTGCCAGCAGTGATTACCGGGACGGCGAAAAACTGTTTTTT